The present entry profiles one TCR beta chain with its context. The sample originates from a study of blood T cell repertoires in COVID-19. Background on the study: There were acute and convalescent COVID-19 samples, and they came from the United States, Italy and Spain. Sources were T cells, B-cell-depleted T cells, or PBMCs; the material itself was cDNA or gDNA.

Authors' analysis steps: Quantification of nucleated cells was approximated via reference gene primer amplification. Sequenced by immunoSEQ multiplex PCR; TCRdb stores in-frame clones only, minus some. D and trimming come from the DNA, and the V and J calls and clone size come from that table. Found here are 84,000 or so clones, 65% to 85% of them singletons; the top ten hold 15% to 18%. V shed 4 bases, J shed 1 base, and the junction held 12 bases outside the gene matches. The length of the CDR3 is 18 residues. Germline CDR1 LNHDA, CDR2 SQIVND (reference sequence). Sequences were obtained from peripheral blood. The receptor was derived from a woman older than 75 with acute or convalescent COVID-19. The chain uses TRBV19 and TRBJ2-2, with 7 bases identical to TRBD1. CDR3 loop: CASSRLRGLDLNTGELFF. In nucleotides, the CDR3 is TGTGCCAGTAGTAGATTAAGGGGGCTCGACTTGAACACCGGGGAGCTGTTTTTT.